Listed below are T cell receptor beta chains from one sample, sequenced in a study of shared clonotypes between healthy human individuals. TCRdb keeps only in-frame clones here, not all; method: immunoSEQ multiplex PCR. The sample includes about 2 million clones, roughly 94% of them seen just once. Material for sequencing was naive CD8+ T cells sorted from blood. These TCRs come from a man between 18 and 35 years old in good health. The CDR3 runs from the conserved cysteine through the conserved F or W. A D gene is named only where the DNA matches it firmly. Clone size is given for some rows only: seen once, a few or many times, or a class if the clone is expanded.

CDR3: CATMTGADTQYF
DNA: TGTGCCACCATGACAGGGGCCGATACGCAGTATTTT
D: TRBD1
J: TRBJ2-3
V: TRBV27
length: 12
size: NA

CDR3: CASSLGPAPDEQFF
DNA: TGTGCCAGCAGCTTGGGACCCGCCCCCGATGAGCAGTTCTTC
D: NA
J: TRBJ2-1
V: TRBV5-6
length: 14
size: NA

CDR3: CASSTDNYGYTF
DNA: TGTGCCAGCAGTACCGACAACTATGGCTACACCTTC
D: NA
J: TRBJ1-2
V: TRBV9
length: 12
size: NA

CDR3: CASSLSLEGLHEQYF
DNA: TGCGCCAGCAGCTTGTCCCTAGAAGGGCTCCACGAGCAGTACTTC
D: NA
J: TRBJ2-7
V: TRBV5-1
length: 15
size: NA

CDR3: CASFFRDTQYF
DNA: TGTGCCAGCTTCTTCCGCGATACGCAGTATTTT
D: NA
J: TRBJ2-3
V: TRBV27
length: 11
size: NA

CDR3: CASSYPGQGDLLF
DNA: TGTGCCAGCAGTTACCCTGGACAGGGGGACTTGCTCTTC
D: TRBD1
J: TRBJ2-1
V: TRBV6-6
length: 13
size: once

CDR3: CSVEGATYEQYF
DNA: TGCAGCGTTGAGGGGGCTACCTACGAGCAGTACTTC
D: NA
J: TRBJ2-7
V: TRBV29-1
length: 12
size: NA

CDR3: CASSLSRTGGPFGYTF
DNA: TGTGCCAGCAGTTTATCCCGGACAGGGGGCCCCTTTGGCTACACCTTC
D: TRBD1
J: TRBJ1-2
V: TRBV27
length: 16
size: NA

CDR3: CASSPGQGEEETQYF
DNA: TGTGCCAGCAGCCCAGGCCAGGGGGAGGAGGAGACCCAGTACTTC
D: NA
J: TRBJ2-5
V: TRBV7-9
length: 15
size: NA

CDR3: CASTPRGREDEQFF
DNA: TGTGCCAGCACCCCAAGGGGGCGCGAGGATGAGCAGTTCTTC
D: TRBD1
J: TRBJ2-1
V: TRBV6-6
length: 14
size: NA

CDR3: CASSLPPGSYEQYF
DNA: TGTGCCAGCAGCCTACCCCCCGGCAGCTACGAGCAGTACTTC
D: NA
J: TRBJ2-7
V: TRBV28
length: 14
size: NA

CDR3: CSVHPHAGSYGYTF
DNA: TGCAGCGTACACCCCCATGCGGGGAGTTATGGCTACACCTTC
D: NA
J: TRBJ1-2
V: TRBV29-1
length: 14
size: NA

CDR3: CASSVQGASEKLFF
DNA: TGTGCCAGCAGCGTTCAGGGGGCTAGTGAAAAACTGTTTTTT
D: TRBD1
J: TRBJ1-4
V: TRBV9
length: 14
size: NA

CDR3: CASSQEWPTGRSGELFF
DNA: TGTGCCAGCAGCCAAGAATGGCCGACAGGGCGATCCGGGGAGCTGTTTTTT
D: TRBD1
J: TRBJ2-2
V: TRBV4-2
length: 17
size: NA

CDR3: CASSSSFVTGNTIYF
DNA: TGTGCCAGCAGCTCCTCCTTTGTTACCGGAAACACCATATATTTT
D: NA
J: TRBJ1-3
V: TRBV6-5
length: 15
size: NA

CDR3: CASSRGWGTEAFF
DNA: TGTGCCAGTAGTCGGGGGTGGGGCACTGAAGCTTTCTTT
D: NA
J: TRBJ1-1
V: TRBV19
length: 13
size: NA

CDR3: CASSYLAGMNTEAFF
DNA: TGTGCCAGCAGTTACTTGGCGGGAATGAACACTGAAGCTTTCTTT
D: NA
J: TRBJ1-1
V: TRBV6-5
length: 15
size: NA

CDR3: CASSLEGHTEAFF
DNA: TGTGCCAGCAGCTTAGAGGGACACACTGAAGCTTTCTTT
D: NA
J: TRBJ1-1
V: TRBV11-2
length: 13
size: NA

CDR3: CASSTPLGTQYF
DNA: TGTGCCAGCAGCACACCCTTGGGGACCCAGTACTTC
D: NA
J: TRBJ2-5
V: TRBV7-9
length: 12
size: NA

CDR3: CASSQTGTNSPLHF
DNA: TGCGCCAGCAGCCAGACAGGGACAAATTCACCCCTCCACTTT
D: TRBD1
J: TRBJ1-6
V: TRBV4-1
length: 14
size: few

CDR3: CASSSRQGAHEQFF
DNA: TGTGCCAGCAGCTCGCGACAGGGGGCCCATGAGCAGTTCTTC
D: TRBD1
J: TRBJ2-1
V: TRBV5-4
length: 14
size: few

CDR3: CASSLISGSPYEQYF
DNA: TGTGCCAGCAGCTTAATCTCGGGGTCCCCCTACGAGCAGTACTTC
D: NA
J: TRBJ2-7
V: TRBV7-9
length: 15
size: NA